The T cell receptor beta chain described here comes from a study of T cell responses to AZD1222 COVID-19 vaccine. Study-level points and caveats: Vaccine-related CD4 TCRs covered spike, predominating at 160-218 and 743-854. Only a handful of individuals given AZD1222 were seropositive at baseline. Only after the peak T cell response were repertoires sampled.

Worth noting for this clone: Its matching antigen is unknown.

The germline V gene has CDR1 SGHNT and CDR2 YYREEE (reference sequence). The V end was cut by 4 bases, the J end by 2 bases, with 14 bases between. This CDR3 has 15 residues. The data were produced by immunoSEQ multiplex PCR, yet TCRdb's version contains in-frame clones alone and is incomplete. Of around 120,000 clones in the sample, roughly 90% were seen once. This TCR was sampled from an adult in good health. The chain has TRBV5-4 and TRBJ2-3; D possibly corresponds to TRBD2 (6 bases). Sequenced material: peripheral blood, taken on day 0 of AZD1222 vaccination. This CDR3 reads CASSHGGTDTDTQYF. The CDR3 DNA is TGTGCCAGCAGCCATGGGGGGACTGACACAGATACGCAGTATTTT.